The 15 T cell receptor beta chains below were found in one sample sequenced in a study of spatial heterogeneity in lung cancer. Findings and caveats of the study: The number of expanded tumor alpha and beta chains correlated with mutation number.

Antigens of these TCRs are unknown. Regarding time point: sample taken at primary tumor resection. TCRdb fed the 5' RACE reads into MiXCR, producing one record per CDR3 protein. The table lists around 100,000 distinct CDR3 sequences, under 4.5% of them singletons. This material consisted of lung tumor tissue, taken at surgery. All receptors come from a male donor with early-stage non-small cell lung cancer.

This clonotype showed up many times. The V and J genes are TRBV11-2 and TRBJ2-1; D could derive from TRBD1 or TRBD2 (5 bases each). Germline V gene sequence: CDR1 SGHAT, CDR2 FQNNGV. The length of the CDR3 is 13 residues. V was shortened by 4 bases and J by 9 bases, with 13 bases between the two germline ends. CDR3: CASSSGALSEQFF. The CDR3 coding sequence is TGTGCCAGCAGCTCCGGGGCGCTTAGTGAGCAGTTCTTC.

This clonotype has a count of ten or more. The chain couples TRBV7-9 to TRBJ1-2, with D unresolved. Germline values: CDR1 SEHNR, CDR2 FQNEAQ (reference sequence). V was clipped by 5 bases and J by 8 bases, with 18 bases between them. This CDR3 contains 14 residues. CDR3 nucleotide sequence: TGTGCCAGCAGCCCCGGCGCTGGGGTCTTAGGCTACACCTTC. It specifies CASSPGAGVLGYTF.

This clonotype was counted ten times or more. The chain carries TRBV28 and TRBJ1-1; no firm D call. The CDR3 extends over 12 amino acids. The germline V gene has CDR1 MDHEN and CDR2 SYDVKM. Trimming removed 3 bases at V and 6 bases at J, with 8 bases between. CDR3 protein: CASSFFRSEAFF. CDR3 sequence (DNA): TGTGCCAGCAGTTTCTTCAGGTCTGAAGCTTTCTTT.

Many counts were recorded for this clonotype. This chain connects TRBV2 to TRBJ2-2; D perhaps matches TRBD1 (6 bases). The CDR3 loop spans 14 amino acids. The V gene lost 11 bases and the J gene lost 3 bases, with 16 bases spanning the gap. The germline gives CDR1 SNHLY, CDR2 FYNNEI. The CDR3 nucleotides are TGTGCCGGAGCTCAGGGGTCGCACACCGGGGAGCTGTTTTTT. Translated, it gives CAGAQGSHTGELFF. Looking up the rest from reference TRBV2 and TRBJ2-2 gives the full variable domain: EPEVTQTPSHQVTQMGQEVILRCVPISNHLYFYWYRQILGQKVEFLVSFYNNEISEKSEIFDDQFSVERPDGSNFTLKIRSTKLEDSAMYFCAGAQGSHTGELFFGEGSRLTVL.

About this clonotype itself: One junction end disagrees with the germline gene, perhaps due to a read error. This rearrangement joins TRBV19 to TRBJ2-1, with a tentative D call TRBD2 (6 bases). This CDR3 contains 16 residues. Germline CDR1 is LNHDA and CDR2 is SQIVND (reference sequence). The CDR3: CTSSIDRGEIGNEQFF. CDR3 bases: TGTACCAGTAGTATAGATCGCGGGGAAATTGGCAATGAGCAGTTCTTC.

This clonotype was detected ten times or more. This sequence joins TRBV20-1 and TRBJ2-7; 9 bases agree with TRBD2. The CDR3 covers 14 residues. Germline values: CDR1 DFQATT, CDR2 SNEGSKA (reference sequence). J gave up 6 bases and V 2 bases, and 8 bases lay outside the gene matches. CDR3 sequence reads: CSARLAGVATEQYF. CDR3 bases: TGCAGTGCTAGATTAGCGGGAGTGGCGACCGAGCAGTACTTC.

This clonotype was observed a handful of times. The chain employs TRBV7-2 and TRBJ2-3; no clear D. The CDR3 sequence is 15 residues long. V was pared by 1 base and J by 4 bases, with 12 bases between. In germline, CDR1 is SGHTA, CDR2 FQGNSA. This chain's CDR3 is CASSLVPVPPDTQYF. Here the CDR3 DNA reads TGTGCCAGCAGCTTAGTTCCAGTTCCCCCAGATACGCAGTATTTT.

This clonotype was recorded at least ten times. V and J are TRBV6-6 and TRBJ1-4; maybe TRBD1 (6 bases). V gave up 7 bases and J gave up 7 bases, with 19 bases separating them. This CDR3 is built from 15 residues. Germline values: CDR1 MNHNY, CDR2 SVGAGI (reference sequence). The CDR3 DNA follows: TGTGCCAGCACCTCACCTGGGGGGCGTCGTGAAAAACTGTTTTTT. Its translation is CASTSPGGRREKLFF.

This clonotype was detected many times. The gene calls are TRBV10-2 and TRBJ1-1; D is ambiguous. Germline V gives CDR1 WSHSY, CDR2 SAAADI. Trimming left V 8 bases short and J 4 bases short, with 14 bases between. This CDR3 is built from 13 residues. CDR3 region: CASLKSYGTEAFF. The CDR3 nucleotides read TGCGCCAGCCTAAAAAGTTACGGCACTGAAGCTTTCTTT.

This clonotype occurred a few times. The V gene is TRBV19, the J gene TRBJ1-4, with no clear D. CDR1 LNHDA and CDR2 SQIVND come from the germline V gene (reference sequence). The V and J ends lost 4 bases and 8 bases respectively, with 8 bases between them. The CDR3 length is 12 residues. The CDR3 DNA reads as TGTGCCAGTAGTACGCGGGAAGAAAAACTGTTTTTT. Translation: CASSTREEKLFF.

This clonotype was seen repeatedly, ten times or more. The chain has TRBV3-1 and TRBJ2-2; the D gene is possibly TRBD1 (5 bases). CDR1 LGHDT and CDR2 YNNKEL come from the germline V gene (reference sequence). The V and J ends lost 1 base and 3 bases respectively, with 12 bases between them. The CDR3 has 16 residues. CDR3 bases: TGTGCCAGCAGCCAAGGCAGGGTATTGGACACCGGGGAGCTGTTTTTT. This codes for CASSQGRVLDTGELFF.

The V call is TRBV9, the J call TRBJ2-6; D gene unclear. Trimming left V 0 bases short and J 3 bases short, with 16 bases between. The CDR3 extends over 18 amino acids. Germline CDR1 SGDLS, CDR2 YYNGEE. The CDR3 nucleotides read TGTGCCAGCAGCGTAGCCCTCCGAGACGGATATGGGGCCAACGTCCTGACTTTC. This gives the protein CASSVALRDGYGANVLTF.

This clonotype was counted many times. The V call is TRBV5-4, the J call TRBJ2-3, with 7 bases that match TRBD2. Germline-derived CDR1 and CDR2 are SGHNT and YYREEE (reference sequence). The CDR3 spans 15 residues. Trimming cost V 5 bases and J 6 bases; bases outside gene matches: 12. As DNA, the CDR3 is TGTGCCAGCAGTCCACGAGGCGGGAGAGATGATACGCAGTATTTT. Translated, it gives CASSPRGGRDDTQYF.

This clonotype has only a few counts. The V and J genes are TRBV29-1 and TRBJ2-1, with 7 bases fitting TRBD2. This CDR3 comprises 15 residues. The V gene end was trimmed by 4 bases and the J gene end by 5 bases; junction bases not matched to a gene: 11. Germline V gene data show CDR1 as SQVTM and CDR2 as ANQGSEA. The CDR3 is CSVVVEAGSNNEQFF. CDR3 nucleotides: TGCAGCGTTGTGGTGGAAGCGGGATCCAACAATGAGCAGTTCTTC.

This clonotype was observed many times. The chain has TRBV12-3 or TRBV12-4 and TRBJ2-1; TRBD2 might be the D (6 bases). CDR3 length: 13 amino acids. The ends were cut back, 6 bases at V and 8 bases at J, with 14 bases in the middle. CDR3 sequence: CASSLRGGDEQFF. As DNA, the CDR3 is TGTGCCAGCAGCCTTCGGGGAGGTGATGAGCAGTTCTTC.